Listed below are T cell receptor beta chains from one sample, sequenced in a study of cytomegalovirus exposure and HLA in healthy donors. Profiling relied on immunoSEQ multiplex PCR, and the TCRdb table lists in-frame clones only, not all of them. Of around 280,000 clones listed, 70% to 90% are singletons. Sequences were obtained from PBMCs. The receptor set was obtained from a woman aged 18 to 35 in good health and CMV-seronegative. Both conserved end residues are part of each CDR3. Each record gives: clone size, D gene, V gene, J gene, CDR3 DNA, CDR3 protein. A D gene is named only where the DNA matches it firmly. Some rows mark clone size as missing; the rest say once, few, many or name a class of expanded clone.

>-|-|TRBV2|TRBJ1-5
TGTGCCAGCAGTGAAGGGAGGGGATCCAATCAGCCCCAGCATTTT
CASSEGRGSNQPQHF
>-|TRBD2|TRBV6-6|TRBJ2-7
TGTGCCAGCAGCCAATCCGGGACTAGCGGTTACGAGCAGTACTTC
CASSQSGTSGYEQYF
>-|-|TRBV27|TRBJ2-7
TGTGCCAGCAGTTTATCGTGGGGGCCCTACGAGCAGTACTTC
CASSLSWGPYEQYF
>-|TRBD1|TRBV29-1|TRBJ2-3
TGCAGCGTTGCCCCTGCAGGGGGCCCAGATACGCAGTATTTT
CSVAPAGGPDTQYF
>-|-|TRBV5-1|TRBJ2-3
TGCGCCAGCAGCCTGGGACTGCTGAGTACAGATACGCAGTATTTT
CASSLGLLSTDTQYF
>-|-|TRBV4-2|TRBJ1-5
TGTGCCAGCAGCCAAGACAGGCGGGCTGGGCAGCCCCAGCATTTT
CASSQDRRAGQPQHF
>-|-|TRBV6-5|TRBJ2-7
TGTGCCAGCAGCAGAACAATCCTCTACGAGCAGTACTTC
CASSRTILYEQYF
>-|TRBD1|TRBV4-1|TRBJ2-7
TGCGCCAGCAGCCAAAACAGGGGGAACGAGCAGTACTTC
CASSQNRGNEQYF
>-|TRBD1|TRBV19|TRBJ1-6
TGTGCCAGTAGTATGGGACAGGGAGGTTCACCCCTCCACTTT
CASSMGQGGSPLHF
>few|TRBD1|TRBV7-9|TRBJ1-3
TGTGCCAGCAGCTCCAGTGGACAGGGGACTGGAAACACCATATATTTT
CASSSSGQGTGNTIYF
>-|TRBD1|TRBV9|TRBJ2-1
TGTGCCAGCAGCGGACCGGGACAGGGGTACAATGAGCAGTTCTTC
CASSGPGQGYNEQFF
>-|TRBD1|TRBV9|TRBJ2-2
TGTGCCAGCAGCGTAGGGTTAGCCGACAGGGCGGCCGGGGAGCTGTTTTTT
CASSVGLADRAAGELFF
>once|-|TRBV5-4|TRBJ2-4
TGTGCCAGCAGCCCAGGTGGGGGGGCGTGGAACATTCAGTACTTC
CASSPGGGAWNIQYF
>-|-|TRBV2|TRBJ1-1
TGTGCCACAACACGGAACACTGAAGCTTTCTTT
CATTRNTEAFF
>-|TRBD2|TRBV5-4|TRBJ2-7
TGTGCCAGCAGCCTACTGACTAGCGGGAACTACGAGCAGTACTTC
CASSLLTSGNYEQYF
>-|TRBD1|TRBV19|TRBJ1-1
TGTGCCAGTAGTATAGATTTACAGGGGGGAGCTTTCTTT
CASSIDLQGGAFF
>-|TRBD1|TRBV2|TRBJ2-3
TGTGCCAGCAAAAGGGACAGGGCAGGAGATACGCAGTATTTT
CASKRDRAGDTQYF
>-|TRBD1|TRBV27|TRBJ1-2
TGTGCCAGCAGTTTGGGACAGGGCCACTATGGCTACACCTTC
CASSLGQGHYGYTF
>-|TRBD2|TRBV5-4|TRBJ2-1
TGTGCCAGCAGCTTGTCCAGCGGGGGGGCCTACAATGAGCAGTTCTTC
CASSLSSGGAYNEQFF
>-|TRBD2|TRBV18|TRBJ2-7
TGTGCCAGCTCAGCCTCTAGCGGGGGGGCCCGAGAGCAGTACTTC
CASSASSGGAREQYF
>-|-|TRBV6-6|TRBJ2-1
TGTGCCAGCGTAACAGGGTCGAACAATGAGCAGTTCTTC
CASVTGSNNEQFF
>-|-|TRBV5-1|TRBJ1-1
TGCGCCAGCAGCTTGGTTACACAGGGAATTCCCATGAACACTGAAGCTTTCTTT
CASSLVTQGIPMNTEAFF
>-|-|TRBV7-9|TRBJ1-1
TGTGCCAGCAGCACCAAACAGGGAACCACTGAAGCTTTCTTT
CASSTKQGTTEAFF
>-|-|TRBV19|TRBJ2-1
TGTGCCAGTACCTTACAGTTGGGGGGTTACAATGAGCAGTTCTTC
CASTLQLGGYNEQFF
>-|TRBD1|TRBV6-1|TRBJ2-4
TGTGCCAGCAGTAGGGGGCACGCCAAAAACATTCAGTACTTC
CASSRGHAKNIQYF
>-|-|TRBV7-9|TRBJ1-1
TGTGCCTCTAGGACCGGGGGTGGGACTGAAGCTTTCTTT
CASRTGGGTEAFF
>-|-|TRBV5-1|TRBJ2-2
TGCGCCAGCAGTCGGGACAACCGGAACACCGGGGAGCTGTTTTTT
CASSRDNRNTGELFF
>-|TRBD2|TRBV4-1|TRBJ2-3
TGCGCCAGCAGCCAAGGGGGCTTCCGGGGGGGTTCCACAGATACGCAGTATTTT
CASSQGGFRGGSTDTQYF
>-|TRBD1|TRBV18|TRBJ1-2
TGTGCCAGCTCACAAGGACAGGAGCTGCACTATGGCTACACCTTC
CASSQGQELHYGYTF
>-|-|TRBV5-1|TRBJ1-1
TGCGCCAGCACCCTCGATCAGGGGAAAAACACTGAAGCTTTCTTT
CASTLDQGKNTEAFF
>-|-|TRBV19|TRBJ1-2
TGTGCCAGTAGTCCAGGGGTATCTGGTGGCTACACCTTC
CASSPGVSGGYTF
>-|-|TRBV18|TRBJ1-1
TGTGCCAGCTCACCCAGGGAGGGGGAGAACACTGAAGCTTTCTTT
CASSPREGENTEAFF
>-|-|TRBV18|TRBJ1-2
TGTGCCAGCTCACCACACCCTCCGAAGCAGGGGAATGAAGTCCTTATGGAGGGCTACACCTTC
CASSPHPPKQGNEVLMEGYTF
>-|TRBD2|TRBV5-4|TRBJ2-1
TGTGCCAGCAGCCCCCAGACTAGCGGGGGGGAAAACAATGAGCAGTTCTTC
CASSPQTSGGENNEQFF
>-|TRBD2|TRBV2|TRBJ2-7
TGTGCCAGCAGTGTCACTAGCGGGGCCTCCTACGAGCAGTACTTC
CASSVTSGASYEQYF
>once|-|TRBV6-5|TRBJ1-5
TGTGCCAGCGGGCAGTGGGGCAATCAGCCCCAGCATTTT
CASGQWGNQPQHF
>-|-|TRBV5-1|TRBJ2-1
TGCGCCAGCAGCTTGGGTGGCAGCTACAATGAGCAGTTCTTC
CASSLGGSYNEQFF
>once|-|TRBV27|TRBJ2-3
TGTGCCAGCAGTTTTATAGCCCCGGAGGCCGCACCCACAGATACGCAGTATTTT
CASSFIAPEAAPTDTQYF
>-|TRBD2|TRBV27|TRBJ2-2
TGTGCCAGCAGTTTATGGAGAATGCGGGGGGACACCGGGGAGCTGTTTTTT
CASSLWRMRGDTGELFF
>-|TRBD2|TRBV10-1|TRBJ2-3
TGCGCCAGCAGTGAGAATAGCGGGAGTGTGACAGATACGCAGTATTTT
CASSENSGSVTDTQYF
>-|-|TRBV5-6|TRBJ2-7
TGTGCCAGCAGCTTTTTGCCGTTTGGCACCTCCTACGAGCAGTACTTC
CASSFLPFGTSYEQYF
>-|-|TRBV2|TRBJ2-3
TGTGCCAGCAGTGAGGGTATAGCAGAAACAGATACGCAGTATTTT
CASSEGIAETDTQYF
>-|TRBD1|TRBV7-9|TRBJ1-1
TGTGCCAGCAGCTTTGACAGGGGGCCAACTGAAGCTTTCTTT
CASSFDRGPTEAFF
>-|-|TRBV7-2|TRBJ1-2
TGTGCCAGCAGCCCCCAACAGGGCCCTCAAGGCTACACCTTC
CASSPQQGPQGYTF
>-|TRBD1|TRBV5-6|TRBJ1-1
TGTGCCAGCAGCTTTATCCTAGCTAAAACAGGGGGCACTGAAGCTTTCTTT
CASSFILAKTGGTEAFF
>-|-|TRBV10-3|TRBJ2-7
TGTGCCACCGCTCCCGGGACAAACGAAAAGTACGAGCAGTACTTC
CATAPGTNEKYEQYF
>-|-|TRBV10-3|TRBJ2-7
TGTGCCATCAGTGGGGGAGTGAGCTCCTACGAGCAGTACTTC
CAISGGVSSYEQYF
>-|-|TRBV21-1|TRBJ2-5
TGTGCCAGCAGCAAAGAAACTAGAAGGCAAGAGACCCAGTACTTC
CASSKETRRQETQYF
>-|-|TRBV5-6|TRBJ2-5
TGTGCCAGCAGCTTTTTGTTGGCGGGGCTCCAAGAGACCCAGTACTTC
CASSFLLAGLQETQYF
>-|TRBD1|TRBV4-1|TRBJ2-1
TGCGCCAGCAGCCAAGACGGGACAGCATACAATGAGCAGTTCTTC
CASSQDGTAYNEQFF
>-|TRBD1|TRBV27|TRBJ1-6
TGTGCCAGCAATCGCGAACAGGGGTCCTATAATTCACCCCTCCACTTT
CASNREQGSYNSPLHF
>-|TRBD1|TRBV6-6|TRBJ1-5
TGTGCCACGAATACAGGGGGTTGGCAGCCCCAGCATTTT
CATNTGGWQPQHF
>-|-|TRBV12-5|TRBJ2-6
TGTGCTAGTGGCAGGGCTGGGGCCAACGTCCTGACTTTC
CASGRAGANVLTF
>-|TRBD1|TRBV6-5|TRBJ1-1
TGTGCCAGCAGGTTACAGGGGTACACTGAAGCTTTCTTT
CASRLQGYTEAFF
>-|TRBD1|TRBV11-3|TRBJ2-7
TGTGCCAGCAGCCCTAAGGTTGGGACAGGGGGCTTGGACGAGCAGTACTTC
CASSPKVGTGGLDEQYF
>-|-|TRBV19|TRBJ1-1
TGTGCCAGTAGTATTGGAGGGCTCGAAACTGAAGCTTTCTTT
CASSIGGLETEAFF
>-|-|TRBV4-1|TRBJ1-2
TGCGCCAGCAGCCACAGCCCTCAGGGGAACTATGGCTACACCTTC
CASSHSPQGNYGYTF
>-|-|TRBV7-2|TRBJ1-2
TGTGCCAGCAGGCAGTTTGACTATGGCTACACCTTC
CASRQFDYGYTF